The 6 T cell receptor beta chains presented below share a single source sample, sequenced in a study of shared clonotypes between healthy human individuals. Some clones are missing from TCRdb's copy, which holds only in-frame ones; the method was immunoSEQ multiplex PCR. The table has over a million clones, about four fifths seen once; the top ten hold 0.5% to 0.65%. The sequencing sample was made of memory CD4+ T cells from PBMCs. Subset: CD45RA-negative fraction. The source of these receptors is a man between 18 and 29 years old in good health. Some clones in this sample may be carry-over from other donors' samples.

The chain carries TRBV30 and TRBJ2-1; possibly TRBD1 for D (5 bases). The CDR3 totals 17 residues. Trimming cost V 1 base and J 9 bases, with 25 bases left between them. Per germline, CDR1 GTSNPN and CDR2 SVGIG (reference sequence). The CDR3 nucleotides read TGTGCCTGGAGTGACGGCTACCCCAGGGTTTTCAATGGTGAGCAGTTCTTC. Amino acid sequence: CAWSDGYPRVFNGEQFF.

On this clone itself: A single base separates this from a much larger clone, so it may be a read error. The sample has other DNA sequences that encode this CDR3 too. CDR3: CASSQQETQYF. In nucleotides, the CDR3 is TGTGCCAGCAGCCAGCAAGAGACCCAGTACTTC. The chain links TRBV7-9 to TRBJ2-5; the D is unclear. CDR3 size: 11 residues. The germline V and J ends were trimmed by 5 bases and 2 bases, with 3 bases remaining between them. Germline loops: CDR1 SEHNR, CDR2 FQNEAQ (reference sequence).

CDR3 DNA sequence: TGCGCCAGCAGCCAAGACGGGGGAGGGAGCACAGATACGCAGTATTTT. Encoded protein: CASSQDGGGSTDTQYF. The rearrangement joins TRBV4-3 to TRBJ2-3; TRBD2 matches at 7 bases. Germline V gene data show CDR1 as LGHNA and CDR2 as YSLEER. Unmatched junction bases numbered 3, after V lost 0 bases and J lost 0 bases. The CDR3 loop spans 16 amino acids.

The rearrangement joins TRBV19 to TRBJ2-1, with 8 bases lining up with TRBD2. Germline trimming cut 1 base from V and 4 bases from J; bases unmatched to any gene: 18. The CDR3 is 20 amino acids. CDR1 is LNHDA and CDR2 is SQIVND in the germline V gene (reference sequence). CDR3 coding DNA: TGTGCCAGTAGTATAGGAGCAGGGAGGACGGGACTAGGGGTTTACAATGAGCAGTTCTTC. It yields the protein CASSIGAGRTGLGVYNEQFF.

The rearrangement links TRBV15 to TRBJ1-4; D unclear. This CDR3 is built from 16 residues. V was trimmed by 5 bases and J by 4 bases, leaving 17 bases between them. CDR1 is LNHNV, CDR2 YYDKDF, per germline (reference sequence). The CDR3 region has the DNA TGTGCCACCAGCGGACGGTCGAAGGAGCTTAATGAAAAACTGTTTTTT. Protein product: CATSGRSKELNEKLFF.

V gene TRBV2 combines with J gene TRBJ1-1; maybe TRBD1 (5 bases). CDR1 is SNHLY and CDR2 is FYNNEI in the germline V gene. CDR3 size: 14 residues. Trimming stripped 2 bases from V and 3 bases from J, with 10 bases between. CDR3 in amino acids: CASSEFGGDTEAFF. Here the CDR3 DNA reads TGTGCCAGCAGTGAATTTGGGGGGGACACTGAAGCTTTCTTT.